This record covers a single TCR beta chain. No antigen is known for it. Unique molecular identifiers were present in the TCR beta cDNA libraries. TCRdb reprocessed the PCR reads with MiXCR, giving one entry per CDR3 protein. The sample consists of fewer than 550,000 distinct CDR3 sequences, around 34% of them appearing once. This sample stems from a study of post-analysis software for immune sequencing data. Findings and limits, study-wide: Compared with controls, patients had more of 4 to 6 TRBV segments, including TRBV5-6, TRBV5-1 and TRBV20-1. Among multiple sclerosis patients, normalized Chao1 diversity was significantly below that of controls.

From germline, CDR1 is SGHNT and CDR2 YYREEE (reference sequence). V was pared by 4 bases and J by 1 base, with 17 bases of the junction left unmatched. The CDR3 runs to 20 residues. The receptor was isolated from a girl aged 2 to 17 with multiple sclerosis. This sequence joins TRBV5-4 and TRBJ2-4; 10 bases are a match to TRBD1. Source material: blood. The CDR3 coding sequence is TGTGCCAGCAGCGATTCAACCGGGACAGGGGCGTTAATGGCCAAAAACATTCAGTACTTC. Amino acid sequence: CASSDSTGTGALMAKNIQYF.